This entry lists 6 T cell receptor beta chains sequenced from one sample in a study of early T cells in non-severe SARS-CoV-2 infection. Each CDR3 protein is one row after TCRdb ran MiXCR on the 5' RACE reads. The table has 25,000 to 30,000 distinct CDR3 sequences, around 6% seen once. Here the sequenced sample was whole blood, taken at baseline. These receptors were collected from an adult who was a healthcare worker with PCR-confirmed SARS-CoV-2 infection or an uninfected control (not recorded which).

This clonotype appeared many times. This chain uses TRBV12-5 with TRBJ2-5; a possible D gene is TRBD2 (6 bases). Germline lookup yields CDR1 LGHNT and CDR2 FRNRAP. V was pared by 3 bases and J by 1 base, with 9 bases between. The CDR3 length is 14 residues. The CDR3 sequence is CASGLGLPQETQYF. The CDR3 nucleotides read TGTGCTAGTGGTTTAGGACTACCCCAAGAGACCCAGTACTTC. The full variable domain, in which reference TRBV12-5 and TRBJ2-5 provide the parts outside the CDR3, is DARVTQTPRHKVTEMGQEVTMRCQPILGHNTVFWYRQTMMQGLELLAYFRNRAPLDDSGMPKDRFSAEMPDATLATLKIQPSEPRDSAVYFCASGLGLPQETQYFGPGTRLLVL.

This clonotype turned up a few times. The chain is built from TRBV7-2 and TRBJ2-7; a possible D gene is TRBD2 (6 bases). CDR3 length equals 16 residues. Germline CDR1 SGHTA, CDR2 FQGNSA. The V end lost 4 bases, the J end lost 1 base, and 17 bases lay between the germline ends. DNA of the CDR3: TGTGCCAGCAGCTCCGTAAACCCCGGGACTTCCTACGAGCAGTACTTC. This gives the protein CASSSVNPGTSYEQYF.

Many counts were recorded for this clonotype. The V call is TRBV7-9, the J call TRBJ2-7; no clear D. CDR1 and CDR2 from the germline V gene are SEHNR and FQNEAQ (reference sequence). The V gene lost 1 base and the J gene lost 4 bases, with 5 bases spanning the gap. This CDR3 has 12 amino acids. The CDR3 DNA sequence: TGTGCCAGCAGCTTAGAGCCTTACGAGCAGTACTTC. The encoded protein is CASSLEPYEQYF.

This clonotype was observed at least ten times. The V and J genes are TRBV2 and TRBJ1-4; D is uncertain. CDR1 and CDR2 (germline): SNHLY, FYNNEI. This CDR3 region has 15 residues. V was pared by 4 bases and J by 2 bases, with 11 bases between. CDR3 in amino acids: CASSVRPSTNEKLFF. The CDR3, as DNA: TGTGCCAGCAGTGTTAGGCCCAGCACTAATGAAAAACTGTTTTTT.

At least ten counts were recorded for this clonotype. CDR3: CASGLGGRTPDTQYF. Here the CDR3 DNA reads TGTGCCAGCGGGTTGGGGGGCCGTACCCCGGATACGCAGTATTTT. The rearrangement joins TRBV6-1 to TRBJ2-3; D may be TRBD1 or TRBD2 (6 bases each). Trimming pared 8 bases from V and 6 bases from J, leaving 21 bases between. Germline V gene lookup returns CDR1 MNHNS and CDR2 SASEGT. There are 15 residues in the CDR3.

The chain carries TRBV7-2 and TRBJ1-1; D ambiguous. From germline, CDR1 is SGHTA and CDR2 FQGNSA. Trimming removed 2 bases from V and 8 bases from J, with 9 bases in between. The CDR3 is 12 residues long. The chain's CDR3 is CASSLYTGEAFF. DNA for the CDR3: TGTGCCAGCAGCTTATATACCGGCGAAGCTTTCTTT. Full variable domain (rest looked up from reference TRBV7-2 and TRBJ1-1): GAGVSQSPSNKVTEKGKDVELRCDPISGHTALYWYRQSLGQGLEFLIYFQGNSAPDKSGLPSDRFSAERTGGSVSTLTIQRTQQEDSAVYLCASSLYTGEAFFGQGTRLTVV.